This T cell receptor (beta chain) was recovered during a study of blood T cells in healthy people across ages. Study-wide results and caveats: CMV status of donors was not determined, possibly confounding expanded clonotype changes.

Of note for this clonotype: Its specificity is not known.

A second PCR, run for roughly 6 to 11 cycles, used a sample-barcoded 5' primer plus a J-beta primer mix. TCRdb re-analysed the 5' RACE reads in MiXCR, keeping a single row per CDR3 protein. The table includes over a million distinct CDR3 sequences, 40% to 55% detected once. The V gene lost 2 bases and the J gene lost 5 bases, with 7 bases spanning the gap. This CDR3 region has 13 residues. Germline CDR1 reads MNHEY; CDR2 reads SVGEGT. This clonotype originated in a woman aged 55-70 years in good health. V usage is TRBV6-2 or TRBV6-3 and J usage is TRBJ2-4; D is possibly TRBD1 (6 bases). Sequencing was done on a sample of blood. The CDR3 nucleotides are TGTGCCAGCAGTTACCGACAGGAAAACATTCAGTACTTC. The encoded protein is CASSYRQENIQYF.